The 10 T cell receptor beta chains below were found in one sample sequenced in a study of blood T cell repertoires in COVID-19. Generated by immunoSEQ multiplex PCR, the TCRdb table keeps only in-frame clones and is missing some. The sample carries tens of thousands of clones, around four fifths recorded once. Sequenced: peripheral blood. The receptors here all came from a human donor in a cohort sampled during active COVID-19.

This sequence joins TRBV19 and TRBJ2-5, with TRBD2 identical over 7 bases. There are 15 residues in the CDR3. Germline V gives CDR1 LNHDA, CDR2 SQIVND (reference sequence). V shed 4 bases, J shed 5 bases, and the junction held 10 bases outside the gene matches. CDR3 DNA sequence: TGTGCCAGTAGTAGGCTAGCGGCAAAAGGGGAGACCCAGTACTTC. It specifies CASSRLAAKGETQYF.

This clone was observed once. The CDR3 nucleotides are TGTGCCAGCAGCGTATCGAGACTAGCGGTTCTAAGCTCCTACAATGAGCAGTTCTTC. Its protein is CASSVSRLAVLSSYNEQFF. This rearrangement joins TRBV9 to TRBJ2-1, with 9 bases fitting TRBD2. Trimming removed 1 base from V and 0 bases from J; junction bases left unmatched: 11. CDR1 is SGDLS, CDR2 YYNGEE, per germline. This CDR3 is built from 19 residues. The full variable domain, its missing parts supplied by reference TRBV9 and TRBJ2-1, is DSGVTQTPKHLITATGQRVTLRCSPRSGDLSVYWYQQSLDQGLQFLIQYYNGEERAKGNILERFSAQQFPDLHSELNLSSLELGDSALYFCASSVSRLAVLSSYNEQFFGPGTRLTVL.

This clone was observed a few times. The genes are TRBV6-6 and TRBJ2-2, with D perhaps TRBD2 (5 bases). CDR3 length: 12 amino acids. V gave up 5 bases and J gave up 8 bases, with 9 bases separating them. From germline, CDR1 is MNHNY and CDR2 SVGAGI (reference sequence). The CDR3 is CASSVRGGELFF. CDR3 nucleotide sequence: TGTGCCAGCAGTGTCCGCGGGGGGGAGCTGTTTTTT.

This sequence joins TRBV7-3 and TRBJ2-1; a weak D match, TRBD2 (5 bases). The germline V gene has CDR1 SGHTA and CDR2 FQGTGA. The CDR3 runs 15 residues. Trimming removed 2 bases at V and 4 bases at J, with 12 bases between. CDR3 sequence reads: CASSLVASSYNEQFF. The CDR3 bases are TGTGCCAGCAGCTTAGTTGCTAGCAGTTACAATGAGCAGTTCTTC.

The rearrangement joins TRBV21-1 to TRBJ1-6; the table names TRBD1, a call not compared with the DNA. TRBV21-1 is reported as a pseudogene. The CDR3 totals 19 residues. CDR3 bases: TGTGCCAGCAGCAAAGCCTCGTTCACAGGGGGCAGATATAATTCACCCCTCCACTTT. Amino acid sequence: CASSKASFTGGRYNSPLHF.

V is TRBV6-5 and J is TRBJ1-6; 7 bases fit TRBD1. The CDR3 runs to 15 residues. V lost 2 bases and J lost 9; bases outside the gene matches: 7. Germline lookup yields CDR1 MNHEY and CDR2 SVGAGI. The CDR3 DNA sequence: TGTGCCAGCAGTTACAGGGGGCGTACGCGTTCACCCCTCCACTTT. This codes for CASSYRGRTRSPLHF.

The chain is built from TRBV11-3 and TRBJ2-7; 10 nucleotides align to TRBD2. The germline CDR1 and CDR2 sequences are SGHNT and YENEEA. The CDR3 sequence is 15 residues long. V lost 3 bases and J lost 5; bases outside the gene matches: 7. Here the CDR3 DNA reads TGTGCCAGCAGCTTGAGTAGCGGGAGGCCAAACGAGCAGTACTTC. This translates into CASSLSSGRPNEQYF.

V and J are TRBV7-2 and TRBJ2-3, with 10 bases identical to TRBD1. The CDR3 is 14 residues long. V shed 6 bases and J 6 bases; nucleotides not matched to a gene: 6. Germline assignment: CDR1 SGHTA and CDR2 FQGNSA. The CDR3 protein is CASRRQGASDTQYF. The CDR3 DNA follows: TGTGCCAGCAGGCGACAGGGGGCATCGGATACGCAGTATTTT.

In this sample, this clone turned up once. This chain joins TRBV6-5 and TRBJ2-5; 8 bases match TRBD1. Trimming took 6 bases from V and 1 from J; bases not matched to a gene: 7. CDR3 size: 15 residues. The germline gives CDR1 MNHEY, CDR2 SVGAGI. The CDR3 here is CASSTTGAFQETQYF. The DNA for the CDR3 is TGTGCCAGCAGCACGACAGGGGCCTTCCAAGAGACCCAGTACTTC.

The V and J genes are TRBV4-1 and TRBJ1-4; 8 bases match TRBD1. This CDR3 has 17 residues. Trimming cost V 1 base and J 5 bases; bases outside gene matches: 9. The germline V gene encodes CDR1 MGHRA and CDR2 YSYEKL. The CDR3 region is CASSQAGGQGPNEKLFF. The CDR3 DNA reads as TGCGCCAGCAGCCAAGCGGGTGGACAGGGACCAAATGAAAAACTGTTTTTT.